What follows are 9 T cell receptor beta chains derived from one specimen sequenced in a study of vaccination and CD4 T cells after COVID-19 (dated by TCRdb to about 2022). What this sample's treatment or condition label stands for: roughly 11-day PBMC culture with coronavirus spike peptide pools or control peptides (ViraFEST assay). Library prep was done by PCR. Sequencing used an Illumina iSeq 100. DNA from cultured CD4+ T cells underwent TCR sequencing with the Oncomine TCR Beta short-read assay at the Johns Hopkins FTIC core. TCRdb reanalyzed the raw reads on its own, using fastp at Q25 for trimming and MiXCR for clone calling, and kept in-frame beta chains. Rows with one shared CDR3 protein collapse into an entry with the most common genes and DNA. The sample data list more than 13,000 distinct CDR3 sequences, and about 74% of these were observed just once. The ten largest clones take up 15% to 20% of the sample.

No antigen has been identified for these receptors. The sample taken for sequencing was CD4+ T cells from blood, cultured in vitro. Receptor source: a human donor who had recovered from COVID-19.

The rearrangement links TRBV2 to TRBJ2-2; D remains unclear. CDR1 is SNHLY, CDR2 FYNNEI, per germline. V was shortened by 2 bases and J by 3 bases, with 13 bases between the two germline ends. This CDR3 spans 16 amino acids. The chain's CDR3 is CASSEIAASHTGELFF. The DNA of the CDR3 is TGTGCCAGCAGTGAAATCGCGGCCTCCCACACCGGGGAGCTGTTTTTT. Variable domain in full (rest from reference TRBV2 and TRBJ2-2): EPEVTQTPSHQVTQMGQEVILRCVPISNHLYFYWYRQILGQKVEFLVSFYNNEISEKSEIFDDQFSVERPDGSNFTLKIRSTKLEDSAMYFCASSEIAASHTGELFFGEGSRLTVL.

This rearrangement joins TRBV6-1 to TRBJ1-1; D perhaps matches TRBD1 (5 bases). V gave up 6 bases and J gave up 0 bases, with 17 bases separating them. Germline values: CDR1 MNHNS, CDR2 SASEGT. CDR3 size: 16 residues. The CDR3 reads CASRDATAVMNTEAFF. CDR3 in DNA: TGTGCCAGCAGAGATGCGACAGCCGTAATGAACACTGAAGCTTTCTTT.

The chain has TRBV7-9 and TRBJ2-5; 8 bases map to TRBD1. This CDR3 contains 16 residues. With 1 base clipped from V and 2 bases from J, the junction kept 6 bases outside the gene matches. Germline V gene sequence: CDR1 SEHNR, CDR2 FQNEAQ (reference sequence). CDR3 in amino acids: CASSLGGTGPQETQYF. The CDR3 nucleotides are TGTGCCAGCAGCTTAGGCGGGACAGGTCCTCAAGAGACCCAGTACTTC.

The chain carries TRBV29-1 and TRBJ2-5; D is unresolved. Germline loops: CDR1 SQVTM, CDR2 ANQGSEA. The CDR3 has 11 amino acids. Trimming shortened V by 5 bases and J by 0 bases, and 4 bases separated the two germline ends. This chain's CDR3 is CSVPNQETQYF. The CDR3 bases are TGCAGCGTTCCGAACCAAGAGACCCAGTACTTC.

The chain couples TRBV12-3 or TRBV12-4 to TRBJ1-1; D gene unclear. The CDR3 has 14 amino acids. V lost 5 bases and J lost 0, with 10 bases in between. CDR3 amino acids: CASSIGRLNTEAFF. The CDR3 DNA sequence: TGTGCCAGCAGTATAGGACGCTTGAACACTGAAGCTTTCTTT.

This sequence joins TRBV19 and TRBJ1-5; the match to TRBD1 covers 8 bases. The CDR3 is 16 residues long. Per the germline V gene, CDR1 is LNHDA and CDR2 is SQIVND (reference sequence). The V segment lost 6 bases and the J segment 2 bases; nucleotides outside the gene matches: 9. The CDR3 loop reads CASSGQGARGNQPQHF. DNA of the CDR3: TGTGCCAGTAGCGGTCAGGGGGCTAGGGGCAATCAGCCCCAGCATTTT.

Sample share makes this clonotype large. The chain couples TRBV6-2 or TRBV6-3 to TRBJ1-1; 8 nucleotides align to TRBD1. V lost 3 bases, J lost 5 bases, and 5 bases stayed unmatched. The CDR3 runs 14 residues. Germline V lookup: CDR1 MNHEY, CDR2 SVGEGT. The CDR3 bases are TGTGCCAGCAGTTATCAGGGGGCGCGTACTGAAGCTTTCTTT. It specifies CASSYQGARTEAFF.

This chain uses TRBV7-9 with TRBJ1-5, with 7 bases aligning to TRBD1. V shed 1 base and J 11 bases; nucleotides not matched to a gene: 14. Germline CDR1 SEHNR, CDR2 FQNEAQ (reference sequence). This CDR3 has 16 amino acids. The CDR3 DNA reads as TGTGCCAGCAGCTTAGGTGTGGGACAGCCCACGGGGGCCCAGCATTTT. Translated, it gives CASSLGVGQPTGAQHF.

The V and J genes are TRBV27 and TRBJ2-2; 8 bases fit TRBD2. The CDR3 sequence is 14 residues long. The V gene end was trimmed by 3 bases and the J gene end by 6 bases; junction bases not matched to a gene: 3. The V gene's germline CDR1 is MNHEY and CDR2 SMNVEV (reference sequence). The CDR3, as DNA: TGTGCCAGCAGTTTCCTAGCGGGCTCCGGGGAGCTGTTTTTT. This codes for CASSFLAGSGELFF.